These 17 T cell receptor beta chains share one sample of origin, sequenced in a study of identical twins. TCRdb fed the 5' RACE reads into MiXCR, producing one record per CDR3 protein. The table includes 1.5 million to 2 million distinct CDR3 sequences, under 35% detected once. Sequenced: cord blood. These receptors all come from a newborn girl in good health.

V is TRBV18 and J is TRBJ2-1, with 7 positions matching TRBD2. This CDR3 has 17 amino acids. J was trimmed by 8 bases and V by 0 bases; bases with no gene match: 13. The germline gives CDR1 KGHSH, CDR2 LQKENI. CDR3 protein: CASSPPRTRGRNYEQFF. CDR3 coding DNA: TGTGCCAGCTCACCACCAAGGACTAGAGGAAGGAACTATGAGCAGTTCTTC.

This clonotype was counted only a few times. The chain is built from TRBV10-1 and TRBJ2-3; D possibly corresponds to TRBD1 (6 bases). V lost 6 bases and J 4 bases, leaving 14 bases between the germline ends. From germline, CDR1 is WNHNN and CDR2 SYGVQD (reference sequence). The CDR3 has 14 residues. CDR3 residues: CASSPRNRADTQYF. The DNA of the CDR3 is TGCGCCAGCAGCCCACGGAACAGGGCAGATACGCAGTATTTT.

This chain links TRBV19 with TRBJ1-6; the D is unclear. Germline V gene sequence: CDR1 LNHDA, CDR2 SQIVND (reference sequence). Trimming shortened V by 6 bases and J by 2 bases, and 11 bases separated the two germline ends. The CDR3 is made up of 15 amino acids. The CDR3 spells CASRPGSPYNSPLHF. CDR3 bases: TGTGCCAGTAGACCGGGATCCCCCTATAATTCACCCCTCCACTTT.

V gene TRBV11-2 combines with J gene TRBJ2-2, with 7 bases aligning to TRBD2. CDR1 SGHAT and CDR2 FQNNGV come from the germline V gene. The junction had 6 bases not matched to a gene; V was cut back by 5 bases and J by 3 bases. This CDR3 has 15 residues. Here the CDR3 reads CASSRVAGHTGELFF. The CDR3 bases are TGTGCCAGCAGCAGGGTAGCGGGCCACACCGGGGAGCTGTTTTTT.

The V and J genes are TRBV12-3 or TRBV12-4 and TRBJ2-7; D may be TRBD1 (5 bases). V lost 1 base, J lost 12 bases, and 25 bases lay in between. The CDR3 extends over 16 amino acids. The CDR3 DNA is TGTGCCAGCAGTTTAGGGGCAGGGATGCTGCAAGAGACCCGGTACTTC. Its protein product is CASSLGAGMLQETRYF.

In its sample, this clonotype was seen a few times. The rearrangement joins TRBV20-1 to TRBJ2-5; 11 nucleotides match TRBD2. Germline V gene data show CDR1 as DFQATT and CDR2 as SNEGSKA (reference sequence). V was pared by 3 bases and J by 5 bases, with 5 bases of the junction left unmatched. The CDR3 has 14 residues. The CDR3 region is CSASTSGRWETQYF. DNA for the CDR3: TGCAGTGCTAGCACTAGCGGGAGATGGGAGACCCAGTACTTC.

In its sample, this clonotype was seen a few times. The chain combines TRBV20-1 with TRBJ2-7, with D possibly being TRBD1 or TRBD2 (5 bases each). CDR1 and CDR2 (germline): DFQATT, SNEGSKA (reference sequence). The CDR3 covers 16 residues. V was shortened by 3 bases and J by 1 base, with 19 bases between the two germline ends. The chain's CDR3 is CSARADGTPGSYEQYF. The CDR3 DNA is TGCAGTGCTAGGGCAGATGGGACCCCGGGGTCCTACGAGCAGTACTTC.

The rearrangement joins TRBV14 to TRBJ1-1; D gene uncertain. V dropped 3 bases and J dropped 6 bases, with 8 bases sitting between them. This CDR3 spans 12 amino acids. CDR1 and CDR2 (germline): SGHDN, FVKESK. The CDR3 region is CASSQGSPEAFF. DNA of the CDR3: TGTGCCAGCAGCCAGGGCTCCCCTGAAGCTTTCTTT.

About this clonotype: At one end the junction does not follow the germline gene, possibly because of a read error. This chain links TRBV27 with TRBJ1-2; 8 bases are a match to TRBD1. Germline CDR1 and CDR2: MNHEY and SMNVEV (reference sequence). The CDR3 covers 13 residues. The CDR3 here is CASRATGGRGCTF. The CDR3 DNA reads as TGTGCCAGCAGGGCTACAGGGGGTCGGGGCTGCACCTTC.

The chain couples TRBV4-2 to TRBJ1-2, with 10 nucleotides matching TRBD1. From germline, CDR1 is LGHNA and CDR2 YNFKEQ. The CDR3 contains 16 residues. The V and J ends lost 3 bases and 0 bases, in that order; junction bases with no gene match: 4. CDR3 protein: CASSQDRGIANYGYTF. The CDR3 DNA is TGTGCCAGCAGCCAGGACAGGGGGATAGCTAACTATGGCTACACCTTC.

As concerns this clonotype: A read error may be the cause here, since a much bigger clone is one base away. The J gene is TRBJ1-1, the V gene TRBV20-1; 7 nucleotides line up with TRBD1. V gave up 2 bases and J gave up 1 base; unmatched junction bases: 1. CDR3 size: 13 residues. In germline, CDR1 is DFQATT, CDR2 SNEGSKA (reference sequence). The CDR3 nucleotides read TGCAGTGCTAGATGGACAGGGAACACTGAAGCTTTCTTT. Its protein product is CSARWTGNTEAFF.

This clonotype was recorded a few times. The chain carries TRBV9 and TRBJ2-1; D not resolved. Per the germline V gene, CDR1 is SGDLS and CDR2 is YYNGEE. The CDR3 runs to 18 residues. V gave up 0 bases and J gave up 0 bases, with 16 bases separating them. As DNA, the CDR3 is TGTGCCAGCAGCGTAGCTCCCTCCCTTTATTACTCCTACAATGAGCAGTTCTTC. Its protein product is CASSVAPSLYYSYNEQFF.

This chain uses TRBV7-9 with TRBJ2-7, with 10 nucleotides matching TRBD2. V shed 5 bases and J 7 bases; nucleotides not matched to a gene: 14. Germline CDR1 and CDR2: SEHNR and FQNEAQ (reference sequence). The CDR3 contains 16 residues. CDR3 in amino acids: CASSAPLGTSVNEQYF. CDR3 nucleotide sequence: TGTGCCAGCAGCGCTCCCCTCGGGACTAGCGTTAATGAGCAGTACTTC.

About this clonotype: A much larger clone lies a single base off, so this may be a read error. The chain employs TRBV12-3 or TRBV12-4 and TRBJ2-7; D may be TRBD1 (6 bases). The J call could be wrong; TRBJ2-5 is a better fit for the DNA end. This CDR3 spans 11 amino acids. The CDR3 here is CSSSEQGTQYF. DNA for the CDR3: TGTTCCAGCAGTGAACAGGGGACCCAGTACTTC.

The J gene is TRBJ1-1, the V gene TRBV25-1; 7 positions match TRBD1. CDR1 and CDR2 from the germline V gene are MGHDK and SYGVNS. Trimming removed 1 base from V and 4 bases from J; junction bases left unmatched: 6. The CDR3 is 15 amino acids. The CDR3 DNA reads TGTGCCAGCAGTGAATTGGACAGGCTGGGCACTGAAGCTTTCTTT. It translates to CASSELDRLGTEAFF.

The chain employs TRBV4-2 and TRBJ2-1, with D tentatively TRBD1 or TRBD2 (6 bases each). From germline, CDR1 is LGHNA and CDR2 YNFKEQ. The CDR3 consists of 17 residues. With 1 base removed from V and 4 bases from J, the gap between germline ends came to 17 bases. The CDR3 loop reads CASSQASSGGGYNEQFF. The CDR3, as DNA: TGTGCCAGCAGCCAAGCATCGAGCGGAGGGGGTTACAATGAGCAGTTCTTC.

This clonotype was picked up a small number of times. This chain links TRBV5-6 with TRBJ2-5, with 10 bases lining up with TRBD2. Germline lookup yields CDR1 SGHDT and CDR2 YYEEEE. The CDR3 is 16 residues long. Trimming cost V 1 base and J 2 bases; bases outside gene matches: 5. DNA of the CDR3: TGTGCCAGCAGCTTGCGGGCTAGCGGGAGTCAAGAGACCCAGTACTTC. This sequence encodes CASSLRASGSQETQYF. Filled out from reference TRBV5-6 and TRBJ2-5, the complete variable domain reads DAGVTQSPTHLIKTRGQQVTLRCSPKSGHDTVSWYQQALGQGPQFIFQYYEEEERQRGNFPDRFSGHQFPNYSSELNVNALLLGDSALYLCASSLRASGSQETQYFGPGTRLLVL.